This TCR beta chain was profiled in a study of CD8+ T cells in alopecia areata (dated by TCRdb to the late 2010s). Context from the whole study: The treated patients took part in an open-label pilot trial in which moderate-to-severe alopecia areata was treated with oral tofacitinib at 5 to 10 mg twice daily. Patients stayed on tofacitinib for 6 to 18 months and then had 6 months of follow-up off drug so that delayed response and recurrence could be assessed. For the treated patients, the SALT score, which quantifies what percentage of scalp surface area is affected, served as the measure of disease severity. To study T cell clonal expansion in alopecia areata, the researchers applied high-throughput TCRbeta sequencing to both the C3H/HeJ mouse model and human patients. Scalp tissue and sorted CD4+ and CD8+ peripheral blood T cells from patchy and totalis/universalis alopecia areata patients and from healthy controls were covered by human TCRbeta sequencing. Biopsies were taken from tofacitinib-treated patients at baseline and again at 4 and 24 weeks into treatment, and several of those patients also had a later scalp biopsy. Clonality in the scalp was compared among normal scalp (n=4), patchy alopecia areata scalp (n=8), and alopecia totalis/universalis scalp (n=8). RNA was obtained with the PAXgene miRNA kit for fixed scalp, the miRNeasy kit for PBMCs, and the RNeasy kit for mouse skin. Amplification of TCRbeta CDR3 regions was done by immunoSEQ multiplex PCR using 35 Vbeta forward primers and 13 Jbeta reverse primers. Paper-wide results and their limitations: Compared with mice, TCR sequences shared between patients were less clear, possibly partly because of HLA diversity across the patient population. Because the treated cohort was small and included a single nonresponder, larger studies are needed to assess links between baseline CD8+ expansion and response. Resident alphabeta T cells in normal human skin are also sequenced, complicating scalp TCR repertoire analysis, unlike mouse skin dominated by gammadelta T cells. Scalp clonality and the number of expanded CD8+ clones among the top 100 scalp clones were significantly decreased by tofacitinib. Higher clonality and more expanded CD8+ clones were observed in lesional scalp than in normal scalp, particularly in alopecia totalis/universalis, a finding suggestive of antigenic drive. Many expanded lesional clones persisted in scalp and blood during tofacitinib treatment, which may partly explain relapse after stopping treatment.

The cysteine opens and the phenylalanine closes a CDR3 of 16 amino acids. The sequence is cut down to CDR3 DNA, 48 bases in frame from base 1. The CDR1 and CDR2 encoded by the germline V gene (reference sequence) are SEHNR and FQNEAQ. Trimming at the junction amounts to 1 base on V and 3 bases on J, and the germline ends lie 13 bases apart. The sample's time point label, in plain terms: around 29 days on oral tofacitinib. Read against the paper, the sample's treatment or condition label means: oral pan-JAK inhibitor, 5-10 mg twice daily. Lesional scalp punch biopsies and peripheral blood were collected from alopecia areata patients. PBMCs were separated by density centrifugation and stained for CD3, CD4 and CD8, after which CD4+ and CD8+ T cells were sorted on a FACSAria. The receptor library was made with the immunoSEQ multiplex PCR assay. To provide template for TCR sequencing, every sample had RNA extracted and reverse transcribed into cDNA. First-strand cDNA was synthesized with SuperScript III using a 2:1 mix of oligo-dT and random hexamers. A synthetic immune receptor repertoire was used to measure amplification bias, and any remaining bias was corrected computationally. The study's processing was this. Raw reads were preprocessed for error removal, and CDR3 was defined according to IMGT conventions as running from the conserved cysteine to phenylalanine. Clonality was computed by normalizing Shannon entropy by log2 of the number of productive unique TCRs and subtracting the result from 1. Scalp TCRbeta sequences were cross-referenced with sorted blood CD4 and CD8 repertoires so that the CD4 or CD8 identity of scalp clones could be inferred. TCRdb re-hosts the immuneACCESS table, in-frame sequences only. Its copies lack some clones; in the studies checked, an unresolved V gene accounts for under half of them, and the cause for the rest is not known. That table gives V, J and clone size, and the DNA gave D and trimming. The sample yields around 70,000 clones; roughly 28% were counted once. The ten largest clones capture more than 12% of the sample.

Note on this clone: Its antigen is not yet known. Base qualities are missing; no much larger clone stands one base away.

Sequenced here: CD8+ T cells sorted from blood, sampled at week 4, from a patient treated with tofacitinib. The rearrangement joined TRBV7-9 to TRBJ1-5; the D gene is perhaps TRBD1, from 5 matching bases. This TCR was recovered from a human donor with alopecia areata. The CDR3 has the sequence CASSLDGASPNQPQHF. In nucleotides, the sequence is TGTGCCAGCAGCTTAGACGGGGCCTCTCCCAATCAGCCCCAGCATTTT.